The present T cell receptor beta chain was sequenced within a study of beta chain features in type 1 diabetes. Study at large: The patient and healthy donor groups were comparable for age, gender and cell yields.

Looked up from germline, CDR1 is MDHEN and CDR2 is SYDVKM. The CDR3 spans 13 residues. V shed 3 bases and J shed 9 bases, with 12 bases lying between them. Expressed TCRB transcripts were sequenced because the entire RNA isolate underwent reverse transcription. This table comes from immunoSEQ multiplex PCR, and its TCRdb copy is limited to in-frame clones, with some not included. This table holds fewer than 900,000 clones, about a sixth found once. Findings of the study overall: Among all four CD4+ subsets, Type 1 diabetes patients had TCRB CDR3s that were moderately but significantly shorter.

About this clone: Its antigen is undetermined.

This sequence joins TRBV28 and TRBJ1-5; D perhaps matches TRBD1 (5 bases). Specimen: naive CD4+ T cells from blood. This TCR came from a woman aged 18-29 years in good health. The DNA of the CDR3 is TGTGCCAGCAGTTTGAGGGGATCTCGGCCCCAGCATTTT. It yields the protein CASSLRGSRPQHF.